The 25 T cell receptor beta chains below all came from one sample that was sequenced in a study of blood T cells in healthy people across ages. PCR was performed a second time for about 6 to 12 cycles using a sample-barcoded 5' primer and a J-beta primer mix. TCRdb recomputed calls from the 5' RACE reads with MiXCR, one row per CDR3 protein. The sample lists over 700,000 distinct CDR3 sequences; approximately 25% were seen once. This same sample was also taken into another study, of T cells of mothers and their children.

Sequenced sample: blood. These receptors came from a boy aged 10-17 years in good health.

This clonotype was observed a few times. V gene TRBV27 combines with J gene TRBJ2-7; D is perhaps TRBD1 (5 bases). The germline V and J ends were trimmed by 5 bases and 4 bases, with 12 bases remaining between them. This CDR3 comprises 13 residues. From germline, CDR1 is MNHEY and CDR2 SMNVEV (reference sequence). CDR3 sequence reads: CASSLQGRYEQYF. DNA of the CDR3: TGTGCCAGCAGTCTTCAGGGTCGGTACGAGCAGTACTTC.

This clonotype was seen at least ten times. The rearrangement joins TRBV29-1 to TRBJ1-2; D ambiguous. Between the trimmed V and J ends, which lost 3 bases and 9 bases, there was a span of 8 bases. The germline CDR1 and CDR2 sequences are SQVTM and ANQGSEA. The CDR3 loop spans 10 amino acids. The CDR3 DNA sequence: TGCAGCGTTGAGCCGTCTCGCTACACCTTC. Translating gives CSVEPSRYTF.

This clonotype came up a few times. The chain joins TRBV7-2 to TRBJ2-6; 7 bases align to TRBD1. The CDR3 is 19 amino acids. Trimming took 1 base from V and 0 from J; bases not matched to a gene: 9. Germline V gene sequence: CDR1 SGHTA, CDR2 FQGNSA. The CDR3 nucleotides read TGTGCCAGCAGCTTAGAGGGACAGTACCTACACTCTGGGGCCAACGTCCTGACTTTC. Amino acids: CASSLEGQYLHSGANVLTF.

This clonotype was observed a handful of times. V is TRBV3-1 and J is TRBJ2-1, with 9 bases aligning to TRBD2. The V gene's germline CDR1 is LGHDT and CDR2 YNNKEL (reference sequence). V gave up 4 bases and J gave up 3 bases; unmatched junction bases: 10. The CDR3 extends over 17 amino acids. The DNA of the CDR3 is TGTGCCAGCAGCCCACTCGGAGCGGGAGGCGTCTACAATGAGCAGTTCTTC. It codes for CASSPLGAGGVYNEQFF.

The genes are TRBV9 and TRBJ2-7, with 10 nucleotides matching TRBD2. CDR3 size: 17 residues. From germline, CDR1 is SGDLS and CDR2 YYNGEE. V was clipped by 0 bases and J by 1 base; unmatched bases: 7. The CDR3 loop reads CASSVDPQAGGSYEQYF. The CDR3 DNA reads as TGTGCCAGCAGCGTAGACCCCCAAGCGGGAGGGTCCTACGAGCAGTACTTC.

J is TRBJ1-5 and V is TRBV5-1; 8 nucleotides match TRBD1. The CDR3 runs to 15 residues. Germline V CDR1 and CDR2: SGHRS, YFSETQ. V trimming: 4 bases; J trimming: 1 base; junction bases outside the gene matches: 4. CDR3 loop: CASSPGQGSNQPQHF. The DNA of the CDR3 is TGCGCCAGCAGCCCTGGACAGGGAAGCAATCAGCCCCAGCATTTT.

J is TRBJ1-2 and V is TRBV29-1; D gene ambiguous. V dropped 1 base and J dropped 8 bases, with 5 bases sitting between them. Looked up from germline, CDR1 is SQVTM and CDR2 is ANQGSEA. The CDR3 is made up of 10 amino acids. The CDR3: CSVEAGGYTF. In nucleotides, the CDR3 is TGCAGCGTTGAAGCGGGAGGCTACACCTTC.

The chain uses TRBV5-1 and TRBJ1-1, with D possibly matching TRBD1 (5 bases). The CDR3 contains 13 residues. Per the germline V gene, CDR1 is SGHRS and CDR2 is YFSETQ. V was shortened by 3 bases and J by 6 bases, with 12 bases between the two germline ends. CDR3 protein: CASSSGRAAEAFF. The CDR3 nucleotides are TGCGCCAGCAGCTCGGGCAGGGCTGCTGAAGCTTTCTTT.

The V call is TRBV20-1, the J call TRBJ1-4; 7 bases match TRBD1. The V gene's germline CDR1 is DFQATT and CDR2 SNEGSKA (reference sequence). This CDR3 is 12 amino acids long. With V trimmed by 0 bases and J by 13 bases, 5 bases remained unmatched. As DNA, the CDR3 is TGCAGTGCTAGAGAAGGGGCAGGGGGACTGTTTTTT. This codes for CSAREGAGGLFF.

This rearrangement joins TRBV14 to TRBJ2-7, with unresolved D. Germline V lookup: CDR1 SGHDN, CDR2 FVKESK. This CDR3 has 12 amino acids. Trimming pared 2 bases from V and 7 bases from J, leaving 9 bases between. CDR3 DNA: TGTGCCAGCAGCCAAACCTCGTGGGAGCAGTACTTC. It yields the protein CASSQTSWEQYF.

The chain is built from TRBV7-9 and TRBJ1-2; the match to TRBD1 covers 7 bases. Germline CDR1 and CDR2: SEHNR and FQNEAQ (reference sequence). The junction had 4 bases not matched to a gene; V was cut back by 5 bases and J by 4 bases. The CDR3 spans 13 residues. The CDR3 DNA reads TGTGCCAGCAGCCGGGACAGTATCTATGGCTACACCTTC. This translates into CASSRDSIYGYTF.

This clonotype was observed a few times. The V call is TRBV7-3, the J call TRBJ2-5; 12 bases are shared with TRBD2. Matching the DNA end better, TRBJ2-1 makes the J call doubtful. This CDR3 contains 16 residues. From germline, CDR1 is SGHTA and CDR2 FQGTGA. The CDR3 region is CASSLTETSGSAEQFF. For the CDR3, the DNA is TGTGCCAGCAGCTTAACTGAGACTAGCGGGAGTGCGGAGCAGTTCTTC.

This clonotype was counted a few times. Relative to the germline gene, one junction end is altered; a read error may explain this. V and J are TRBV4-2 and TRBJ1-2; D perhaps matches TRBD1 (6 bases). CDR3 length equals 15 residues. Germline V lookup: CDR1 LGHNA, CDR2 YNFKEQ. Here the CDR3 DNA reads TGTGCCAGCAGCCAAGAATTTCTGTGGACAGCCGACAATTTCTTC. Amino acid sequence: CASSQEFLWTADNFF.

On this clonotype: Without the conserved terminal phenylalanine or tryptophan, this CDR3 likely stems from a read error. The chain recombines TRBV20-1 with TRBJ2-1; the D gene is possibly TRBD2 (5 bases). The CDR3 extends over 12 amino acids. V gave up 4 bases and J gave up 7 bases, with 11 bases separating them. Germline CDR1 reads DFQATT; CDR2 reads SNEGSKA (reference sequence). The CDR3 nucleotides are TGCAGTGCTACCCGGGGTAAGAATGAGCAGTTCCTC. It encodes CSATRGKNEQFL.

The chain has TRBV14 and TRBJ2-5; D gene unclear. The DNA end lines up better with TRBJ2-1; the J call may be wrong. This CDR3 has 12 residues. Germline V gene data show CDR1 as SGHDN and CDR2 as FVKESK. This chain's CDR3 is CASSPTPHEQFF. CDR3 sequence (DNA): TGTGCCAGCAGCCCAACACCTCATGAGCAGTTCTTC.

The chain carries TRBV5-1 and TRBJ2-3; D not resolved. The V gene lost 0 bases and the J gene lost 2 bases, with 7 bases spanning the gap. This CDR3 spans 14 amino acids. The V gene's germline CDR1 is SGHRS and CDR2 YFSETQ. The CDR3 here is CASSLDWTTDTQYF. In DNA form, the CDR3 reads TGCGCCAGCAGCTTGGACTGGACCACAGATACGCAGTATTTT.

There are a few counts of this clonotype. A read error may produce the germline difference seen at one junction end. This chain links TRBV13 with TRBJ2-3, with unresolved D. CDR3 length: 13 residues. Germline-derived CDR1 and CDR2 are PRHDT and FYEKMQ (reference sequence). The CDR3 loop is CASRAESTDTQYF. DNA for the CDR3: TGTGCCAGCCGGGCCGAAAGCACGGATACGCAGTATTTT.

This clonotype was seen a few times. This sequence joins TRBV28 and TRBJ2-5; TRBD2 might be the D (5 bases). Germline V gene lookup returns CDR1 MDHEN and CDR2 SYDVKM. The CDR3 contains 13 residues. Trimming left V 4 bases short and J 4 bases short, with 10 bases between. DNA of the CDR3: TGTGCCAGCAGTTGGAGGCTAATAGAGACCCAGTACTTC. It translates to CASSWRLIETQYF.

This chain uses TRBV11-2 with TRBJ2-3; D might be TRBD1 (5 bases). Germline V CDR1 and CDR2: SGHAT, FQNNGV. The V end lost 1 base, the J end lost 2 bases, and 13 bases lay between the germline ends. The CDR3 has 16 amino acids. CDR3 residues: CASSLGGTGYTDTQYF. DNA of the CDR3: TGTGCCAGCAGCTTAGGAGGCACAGGATACACAGATACGCAGTATTTT.

A single count supports this clonotype. The CDR3 sequence: CASNRGQSGNGYTF. CDR3 coding DNA: TGCGCCAGCAACCGGGGACAGTCCGGAAATGGCTACACCTTC. The chain uses TRBV5-1 and TRBJ1-2; 7 bases fit TRBD1. CDR1 and CDR2 from the germline V gene are SGHRS and YFSETQ. The CDR3 runs 14 residues. Trimming cost V 6 bases and J 6 bases; bases outside gene matches: 11.

This clonotype appeared a few times. The junction differs from germline at one of its ends, possibly a read error. The CDR3 coding sequence is TGTGCCAGCAGTCAGCCATACCCGAATACCGGGGAGCTGTTTTTT. Encoded protein: CASSQPYPNTGELFF. The V and J genes are TRBV14 and TRBJ2-2; D remains ambiguous. The CDR3 totals 15 residues. Per the germline V gene, CDR1 is SGHDN and CDR2 is FVKESK.

The rearrangement joins TRBV6-2 or TRBV6-3 to TRBJ2-7; 9 bases are shared with TRBD2. The CDR3 loop spans 13 amino acids. V lost 11 bases, J lost 1 base, and 6 bases stayed unmatched. From germline, CDR1 is MNHEY and CDR2 SVGEGT. The CDR3 DNA reads as TGTGCCGGGAGCGGGGGGTTTTCCTACGAGCAGTACTTC. This gives the protein CAGSGGFSYEQYF.

The CDR3 here is CASEPQGALVETQYF. The CDR3, as DNA: TGTGCCAGCGAACCACAGGGGGCGCTGGTAGAGACCCAGTACTTC. The V call is TRBV6-6, the J call TRBJ2-5; TRBD1 aligns across 9 bases. Trimming removed 8 bases from V and 4 bases from J; junction bases left unmatched: 11. Germline V gene lookup returns CDR1 MNHNY and CDR2 SVGAGI (reference sequence). The length of the CDR3 is 15 residues.

The V and J genes are TRBV29-1 and TRBJ1-2; D is possibly TRBD1 (6 bases). The V end was cut by 6 bases, the J end by 8 bases, with 19 bases between. CDR3 size: 13 residues. CDR1 and CDR2 (germline): SQVTM, ANQGSEA. CDR3 protein: CSVQFGTTGGYTF. CDR3 coding DNA: TGCAGCGTCCAGTTTGGCACGACAGGAGGCTACACCTTC. Complete variable domain (other parts from reference TRBV29-1 and TRBJ1-2): SAVISQKPSRDICQRGTSLTIQCQVDSQVTMMFWYRQQPGQSLTLIATANQGSEATYESGFVIDKFPISRPNLTFSTLTVSNMSPEDSSIYLCSVQFGTTGGYTFGSGTRLTVV.

This sequence joins TRBV29-1 and TRBJ1-1, with D possibly being TRBD1 (5 bases). Germline-derived CDR1 and CDR2 are SQVTM and ANQGSEA. V shed 0 bases and J shed 7 bases, with 15 bases lying between them. The CDR3 contains 14 residues. Written as DNA, the CDR3 is TGCAGCGTTGAAGAGGCGGACACAGTTCTTGAAGCTTTCTTT. Protein sequence: CSVEEADTVLEAFF.